A selection of T cell receptor beta chains follows, all from one sample in a study of vaccination and CD4 T cells after COVID-19. TCRdb fed the PCR reads into MiXCR, producing one record per CDR3 protein. Among over 9,000 distinct CDR3 sequences listed, around 50% were seen once. No antigens are known for them. Sequenced material: CD4+ T cells from blood, cultured in vitro. The receptors stem from a human donor who had recovered from COVID-19. Both conserved end residues are trimmed from each CDR3.

J gene,V gene,CDR3 protein
TRBJ1-5,TRBV7-2,ASSLRGNQPQH
TRBJ1-1,TRBV2,ASSSTGRNTEAF
TRBJ1-1,TRBV25-1,ASSPTGGASEAF
TRBJ1-1,TRBV10-3,ASGHGEPSEAF
TRBJ1-1,TRBV12-3/TRBV12-4,ASSTTGRNTEAF
TRBJ1-4,TRBV2,ASSLTAPRAALKLF
TRBJ2-1,TRBV7-2,ASSSPRNEQF
TRBJ1-3,TRBV6-1,ASRETGKGAGNTIY
TRBJ2-2,TRBV6-2/TRBV6-3,ASGRGGPNTGELF
TRBJ1-5,TRBV30,AWSNGRTQPQH
TRBJ1-5,TRBV11-2,ASSLDGGFSNQPQH
TRBJ1-1,TRBV5-1,ASSTGTANTEAF
TRBJ2-7,TRBV11-2,ASSLYRGRRY
TRBJ2-1,TRBV6-5,ASSYSSGYLFNNEQF
TRBJ1-2,TRBV20-1,SASHLIFHLNYGYT
TRBJ2-1,TRBV15,ATSKDRSSSSYNEQF
TRBJ1-2,TRBV15,ATSRDGTRRNYGYT
TRBJ1-2,TRBV5-1,ASSFGPKTNYGYT
TRBJ1-2,TRBV12-3/TRBV12-4,ASSPNNPGSGYT
TRBJ2-5,TRBV7-2,ASSTGLRQETQY
TRBJ2-7,TRBV20-1,SARTSGSYEQY